This TCR beta chain was sequenced during a study of molecular identifiers for immune sequencing clone quantification. About the study: The replicates split RNA from roughly 20,000 or 100,000 naive CD8 cells five ways and sequenced four. Study findings and constraints: More than 97% of effector molecules, versus under 1% of naive-cell molecules, belonged to clones above 20 RNA copies.

Details on this clonotype: No antigen is known for it.

The CDR3 totals 16 residues. Germline V gene lookup returns CDR1 DFQATT and CDR2 SNEGSKA (reference sequence). Deletions cut 2 bases from V and 2 bases from J, with 18 bases between. Naive CD8 T cells were FACS-sorted by CD8+CD4-CCR7+CD45RA+ markers. As previously described, bulk TCR libraries were made using listed TCR primers. TCRdb re-called the PCR reads through MiXCR, storing one row per CDR3 protein. This table holds 490,000 or so distinct CDR3 sequences, about a quarter found once. Sequencing input: naive CD8+ T cells from blood, with Jurkat cell RNA spiked in. This sample's subset: FACS-sorted CD8+CD4-CCR7+CD45RA+ naive T cells. The chain couples TRBV20-1 to TRBJ2-5; maybe TRBD2 (6 bases). The receptor comes from a human donor in good health. Some libraries in this study had Jurkat cell RNA spiked in. CDR3: CSARPRTCGIQETQYF. The CDR3 coding sequence is TGCAGTGCTAGACCCCGGACTTGCGGGATTCAAGAGACCCAGTACTTC.